This entry lists 25 T cell receptor beta chains sequenced from one sample in a study of vaccination effects on CD4 cells after COVID-19. What these receptors recognize is not known. Generated by immunoSEQ multiplex PCR, the TCRdb table keeps only in-frame clones and is missing some. The sample includes approximately 68,000 clones, about 78% seen only once; the top ten take roughly a tenth. Expansion of antigen-specific CD4+ T cells with viral peptide pools was carried out by the ViraFEST assay before sequencing. Culture proceeded for nine to ten days, and CD4+ T cells were then isolated. The healthy vaccine recipients, who had no prior SARS-CoV-2 infection, showed negative nucleocapsid antibodies. Sequences were derived from CD4+ T cells from PBMCs cultured with SARS-CoV-2 spike peptides, sampled before COVID-19 vaccination. The receptors shown here come from a human donor who received a COVID-19 vaccine.

The chain recombines TRBV19 with TRBJ1-2, with D tentatively TRBD1 (5 bases). The CDR3 contains 16 residues. Trimming took off 6 bases at V and 4 bases at J, with 21 bases between the two ends. Germline lookup yields CDR1 LNHDA and CDR2 SQIVND (reference sequence). DNA of the CDR3: TGTGCCAGTAGCCCCCTCACCCAGGGTTCGTTCTATGGCTACACCTTC. This codes for CASSPLTQGSFYGYTF.

J is TRBJ2-3 and V is TRBV7-3; D ambiguous. Germline CDR1 SGHTA, CDR2 FQGTGA. The CDR3 extends over 16 amino acids. Trimming took off 2 bases at V and 3 bases at J, with 15 bases between the two ends. The CDR3 loop is CASSLQAASTTDTQYF. In DNA, the CDR3 is TGTGCCAGCAGCTTACAGGCAGCGTCAACTACAGATACGCAGTATTTT.

This clone has a single count. The chain is built from TRBV6-4 and TRBJ2-2, with 8 nucleotides matching TRBD1. Germline loops: CDR1 MRHNA, CDR2 SNTAGT. The CDR3 length is 15 residues. Trimming removed 6 bases from V and 4 bases from J; junction bases left unmatched: 7. The CDR3 spells CASSAQGAGTGELFF. The CDR3 region has the DNA TGTGCCAGCAGCGCTCAGGGGGCTGGCACCGGGGAGCTGTTTTTT.

J is TRBJ2-7 and V is TRBV5-5, with a weak D call TRBD1 (6 bases). V lost 4 bases to trimming and J lost 3 bases, with 17 bases between them. Germline V gene data show CDR1 as SGHKS and CDR2 as YYEKEE (reference sequence). This CDR3 has 15 amino acids. CDR3 nucleotide sequence: TGTGCCAGCAGCCTAAGTCCCACCAGGGGCTACGAGCAGTACGTC. Translated, it gives CASSLSPTRGYEQYV.

V and J are TRBV30 and TRBJ1-5, with TRBD1 as a possible D gene (6 bases). There are 14 residues in the CDR3. The germline V gene encodes CDR1 GTSNPN and CDR2 SVGIG (reference sequence). Trimming pared 5 bases from V and 7 bases from J, leaving 18 bases between. CDR3 sequence reads: CAWATGSRLQPQHF. CDR3 sequence (DNA): TGTGCCTGGGCAACAGGGTCCCGGTTGCAGCCCCAGCATTTT.

This chain joins TRBV5-6 and TRBJ2-2; D is uncertain. CDR3 length: 16 amino acids. Trimming took 1 base from V and 0 from J, leaving 10 bases between them. Germline loops: CDR1 SGHDT, CDR2 YYEEEE. The CDR3 reads CASSLFERSNTGELFF. The CDR3 DNA is TGTGCCAGCAGCTTGTTCGAGCGCTCGAACACCGGGGAGCTGTTTTTT. Combining the CDR3 with reference TRBV5-6 and TRBJ2-2 gives the whole variable domain DAGVTQSPTHLIKTRGQQVTLRCSPKSGHDTVSWYQQALGQGPQFIFQYYEEEERQRGNFPDRFSGHQFPNYSSELNVNALLLGDSALYLCASSLFERSNTGELFFGEGSRLTVL.

The rearrangement links TRBV12-5 to TRBJ2-3, with TRBD1 matching over 8 bases. The CDR3 totals 15 residues. Losses at the gene ends were 7 bases for V and 2 bases for J; bases not matched to a gene: 8. Germline V lookup: CDR1 LGHNT, CDR2 FRNRAP. The CDR3 DNA sequence: TGTGCTAGTGTGGCGGACAGGGCCTACACAGATACGCAGTATTTT. Amino acid sequence: CASVADRAYTDTQYF.

This sequence joins TRBV6-5 and TRBJ1-4; D is uncertain. Per germline, CDR1 MNHEY and CDR2 SVGAGI. The ends were cut back, 0 bases at V and 12 bases at J, with 8 bases in the middle. The CDR3 extends over 12 amino acids. Here the CDR3 reads CASSYSGEQLFF. Written as DNA, the CDR3 is TGTGCCAGCAGTTACTCGGGAGAACAACTGTTTTTT.

The V call is TRBV19, the J call TRBJ1-6; D is ambiguous. This CDR3 contains 13 residues. Germline V gives CDR1 LNHDA, CDR2 SQIVND (reference sequence). Trimming left V 6 bases short and J 7 bases short, with 10 bases between. The CDR3 sequence: CASSSLGNSPLHF. The CDR3 DNA reads as TGTGCCAGTAGCTCTTTGGGGAATTCACCCCTCCACTTT.

The chain employs TRBV30 and TRBJ1-1; TRBD1 agrees at 8 bases. The V gene's germline CDR1 is GTSNPN and CDR2 SVGIG (reference sequence). The CDR3 is made up of 14 amino acids. V shed 0 bases and J 5 bases; nucleotides not matched to a gene: 5. The CDR3 bases are TGTGCCTGGAGTGTCTCCAGGGGGCGAACTGAAGCTTTCTTT. Residues: CAWSVSRGRTEAFF. Full variable domain (outside the CDR3, taken from reference TRBV30 and TRBJ1-1): SQTIHQWPATLVQPVGSPLSLECTVEGTSNPNLYWYRQAAGRGLQLLFYSVGIGQISSEVPQNLSASRPQDRQFILSSKKLLLSDSGFYLCAWSVSRGRTEAFFGQGTRLTVV.

The rearrangement uses TRBV18 and TRBJ1-2; D call uncertain. Germline-derived CDR1 and CDR2 are KGHSH and LQKENI. Trimming left V 2 bases short and J 1 base short, with 8 bases between. The CDR3 is made up of 14 amino acids. CDR3 DNA sequence: TGTGCCAGCTCACCAAGCGAGGGTAACTATGGCTACACCTTC. Residues: CASSPSEGNYGYTF.

The V gene is TRBV18, the J gene TRBJ1-1; tentatively, D is TRBD1 (6 bases). V was cut by 1 base and J by 1 base, with 7 bases left in between. Germline lookup yields CDR1 KGHSH and CDR2 LQKENI. The CDR3 covers 14 residues. CDR3 protein: CASSPLGGNTEAFF. The CDR3 DNA sequence: TGTGCCAGCTCACCACTAGGGGGGAACACTGAAGCTTTCTTT.

The chain combines TRBV4-3 with TRBJ2-2; 12 bases agree with TRBD1. The V segment lost 2 bases and the J segment 7 bases; nucleotides outside the gene matches: 11. The CDR3 spans 18 residues. CDR1 and CDR2 from the germline V gene are LGHNA and YSLEER. The CDR3 here is CASSQIAPGTGGHGELFF. The CDR3 bases are TGCGCCAGCAGCCAAATTGCCCCCGGGACAGGGGGCCACGGGGAGCTGTTTTTT.

This rearrangement joins TRBV11-3 to TRBJ2-1, with 7 bases matching TRBD1. The CDR3 covers 16 residues. CDR1 and CDR2 (germline): SGHNT, YENEEA. V lost 2 bases to trimming and J lost 4 bases; unmatched junction nucleotides: 8. The DNA for the CDR3 is TGTGCCAGCAGCTTACGTACAGGGGTACCATACAATGAGCAGTTCTTC. This gives the protein CASSLRTGVPYNEQFF.

This chain uses TRBV10-3 with TRBJ1-1; 8 bases match TRBD1. Germline V lookup: CDR1 ENHRY, CDR2 SYGVKD. Unmatched junction bases numbered 11, after V lost 3 bases and J lost 2 bases. This CDR3 has 17 amino acids. The CDR3 spells CAISDPRTGRGNTEAFF. DNA for the CDR3: TGTGCCATCAGTGACCCGAGGACAGGGAGGGGAAACACTGAAGCTTTCTTT.

J is TRBJ2-3 and V is TRBV11-3, with D perhaps matching TRBD2 (7 bases). This CDR3 is 17 amino acids long. V lost 1 base and J 0 bases, leaving 14 bases between the germline ends. From germline, CDR1 is SGHNT and CDR2 YENEEA. This CDR3 reads CASSLGVGGPSTDTQYF. CDR3 bases: TGTGCCAGCAGCTTAGGAGTCGGGGGGCCTAGCACAGATACGCAGTATTTT.

The chain recombines TRBV7-7 with TRBJ1-1; D is unresolved. Germline V gene sequence: CDR1 SSHAT, CDR2 FNYEAQ (reference sequence). The CDR3 is made up of 13 amino acids. Between the trimmed V and J ends, which lost 2 bases and 1 base, there was a span of 5 bases. The CDR3 spells CASSLNRNTEAFF. The CDR3 DNA follows: TGTGCCAGCAGCTTAAACCGGAACACTGAAGCTTTCTTT.

The genes are TRBV18 and TRBJ2-1; 10 positions agree with TRBD1. The CDR3 is 16 amino acids. V lost 5 bases, J lost 9 bases, and 13 bases stayed unmatched. In germline, CDR1 is KGHSH, CDR2 LQKENI. The CDR3 region has the DNA TGTGCCAGCTCATCGCGAACGGGACAGGGGTTAGGTGAGCAGTTCTTC. Amino acids: CASSSRTGQGLGEQFF. Complete variable domain (other parts from reference TRBV18 and TRBJ2-1): NAGVMQNPRHLVRRRGQEARLRCSPMKGHSHVYWYRQLPEEGLKFMVYLQKENIIDESGMPKERFSAEFPKEGPSILRIQQVVRGDSAAYFCASSSRTGQGLGEQFFGPGTRLTVL.

The V call is TRBV5-1, the J call TRBJ2-5; maybe TRBD2 (6 bases). The CDR3 has 17 residues. Germline CDR1 SGHRS, CDR2 YFSETQ. Trimming pared 3 bases from V and 0 bases from J, leaving 18 bases between. CDR3 nucleotides: TGCGCCAGCAGCTATTACGGACTATCCGGAAACCAAGAGACCCAGTACTTC. The encoded protein is CASSYYGLSGNQETQYF.

This rearrangement joins TRBV28 to TRBJ2-6, with 7 bases that match TRBD2. The CDR3 is 17 amino acids. Trimming removed 4 bases from V and 0 bases from J; junction bases left unmatched: 6. Looked up from germline, CDR1 is MDHEN and CDR2 is SYDVKM. CDR3 sequence: CASSSGGAGSGANVLTF. The CDR3 DNA follows: TGTGCCAGCAGTTCGGGGGGTGCGGGCTCTGGGGCCAACGTCCTGACTTTC.

This chain links TRBV5-1 with TRBJ2-2, with D possibly TRBD2 on 6 matching bases. The CDR3 contains 16 residues. The germline V and J ends were trimmed by 4 bases and 1 base, with 14 bases remaining between them. The germline V gene encodes CDR1 SGHRS and CDR2 YFSETQ. The CDR3 region is CASSRGGSGNTGELFF. CDR3 bases: TGCGCCAGCAGCAGGGGCGGTAGCGGGAACACCGGGGAGCTGTTTTTT.

The chain is built from TRBV2 and TRBJ2-7; D possibly corresponds to TRBD2 (8 bases). The V and J ends lost 7 bases and 0 bases respectively, with 19 bases between them. Germline V lookup: CDR1 SNHLY, CDR2 FYNNEI. This CDR3 comprises 16 residues. In DNA form, the CDR3 reads TGTGCCAGCAAAACCAGCAGGGGGACTAGCTCCTACGAGCAGTACGTC. It codes for CASKTSRGTSSYEQYV.

This chain connects TRBV24-1 to TRBJ1-1; 9 bases are shared with TRBD1. J gave up 3 bases and V 3 bases, and 4 bases lay outside the gene matches. Germline loops: CDR1 KGHDR, CDR2 SFDVKD. CDR3 length equals 15 residues. CDR3 bases: TGTGCCACCAGTGATACCCGGACAGGGGACACTGAAGCTTTCTTT. Its protein is CATSDTRTGDTEAFF.

This clone was counted between two and nine times. The chain carries TRBV5-4 and TRBJ2-1; TRBD2 matches at 14 bases. This CDR3 region has 14 residues. V shed 4 bases and J 9 bases; nucleotides not matched to a gene: 3. The germline gives CDR1 SGHNT, CDR2 YYREEE (reference sequence). CDR3 amino acids: CASSLGLAGGEQFF. CDR3 bases: TGTGCCAGCAGCCTCGGACTAGCGGGGGGTGAGCAGTTCTTC.

The chain employs TRBV24-1 and TRBJ2-3; D tentatively reads TRBD1 or TRBD2 (6 bases each). Germline V gene data show CDR1 as KGHDR and CDR2 as SFDVKD. Trimming removed 0 bases from V and 9 bases from J, with 18 bases in between. The CDR3 loop spans 16 amino acids. CDR3 amino acids: CATSDLSPGAGWTQYF. In nucleotides, the CDR3 is TGTGCCACCAGTGATTTGAGCCCGGGGGCAGGGTGGACGCAGTATTTT.